The sequence of this T cell receptor (beta chain) was determined in a study of beta chain features in type 1 diabetes. Overall study context: Summed over all samples, the examined sorted cells came to 107,917,701.

cDNA synthesis used the whole RNA isolate, giving expressed TCRB sequences. Repertoires were generated with immunoSEQ multiplex PCR, while TCRdb's copy carries only in-frame clones and drops some. The sample holds roughly 240,000 clones, about 63% seen once. Trimming pared 5 bases from V and 0 bases from J, leaving 10 bases between. Germline V gives CDR1 SEHNR, CDR2 FQNEAQ (reference sequence). The length of the CDR3 is 14 residues. Study-wide results and caveats: For Type 1 diabetes patients, all four CD4+ subsets carried TCRB CDR3s that were moderately but significantly shorter. VDJ junctions in type 1 diabetes patients carried more deletions and fewer insertions.

A note on this clone: The antigen remains undetermined.

This receptor was identified in a man aged 30 to 45 in good health. Material: naive CD4+ T cells from blood. The J gene is TRBJ2-5, the V gene TRBV7-9; D gene uncertain. CDR3 residues: CASSPITYQETQYF. CDR3 nucleotides: TGTGCCAGCAGCCCCATCACCTACCAAGAGACCCAGTACTTC.